What follows are 26 T cell receptor beta chains derived from one specimen sequenced in a study of T cells expressing NK-cell markers. TCRdb re-called the 5' RACE reads and gives one entry per CDR3 protein, without DNA. In all, the sample yields roughly 350,000 distinct CDR3 sequences. What was sequenced was blood T cells: a sorted CD56 or NKG2C T cell subset, CD4+ or CD8+ T cells, or bulk PBMC T cells (not recorded which). The receptors shown here come from a man aged 18-75 years in good health.

This sequence joins TRBV5-1 and TRBJ2-3; TCRdb's D call, TRBD2, is unchecked because there is no DNA. The CDR3 extends over 16 amino acids. Germline CDR1 SGHRS, CDR2 YFSETQ. This CDR3 is CASSAGIAGGTDTQYF.

The rearrangement joins TRBV28 to TRBJ2-4; TCRdb designates TRBD1, a call that cannot be tested without DNA. CDR3 size: 18 residues. CDR1 is MDHEN and CDR2 is SYDVKM in the germline V gene. The CDR3 spells CASSLGARWSIAKNIQYF.

The genes are TRBV20-1 and TRBJ1-1; the D call from TCRdb, TRBD1, cannot be confirmed without DNA. CDR3 length equals 12 residues. CDR1 is DFQATT, CDR2 SNEGSKA, per germline (reference sequence). CDR3 loop: CSRSRVLTEAFF.

The chain combines TRBV19 with TRBJ2-2; the TCRdb D gene call, TRBD1, has no DNA to confirm it. Germline CDR1 and CDR2: LNHDA and SQIVND (reference sequence). The CDR3 is 17 amino acids. CDR3 loop: CASSIDGTTSNTGELFF.

CDR3: CASSLRDVGNQPQHF. This chain uses TRBV12-3 or TRBV12-4 with TRBJ1-5. CDR3 length: 15 residues.

V and J are TRBV6-5 and TRBJ1-2; TCRdb names TRBD1, which stays unverified in the absence of DNA. Germline lookup yields CDR1 MNHEY and CDR2 SVGAGI. The CDR3 has 12 residues. CDR3 sequence reads: CASRQGSHGYTF.

V is TRBV7-8 and J is TRBJ2-2; TCRdb reports TRBD2, a call that lacks DNA to check it against. CDR1 and CDR2 (germline): SGHVS, FQNEAQ. CDR3 length equals 17 residues. CDR3 protein: CASIPIGGTAYTGELFF. The entire variable domain, with the rest obtained from reference TRBV7-8 and TRBJ2-2, is as follows: GAGVSQSPRYKVAKRGQDVALRCDPISGHVSLFWYQQALGQGPEFLTYFQNEAQLDKSGLPSDRFFAERPEGSVSTLKIQRTQQEDSAVYLCASIPIGGTAYTGELFFGEGSRLTVL.

The chain is built from TRBV6-2 or TRBV6-3 and TRBJ1-6; TCRdb picks TRBD1, but there is no DNA to check that call. The CDR3 totals 15 residues. Germline assignment: CDR1 MNHEY and CDR2 SVGEGT. CDR3 loop: CASSHIQGVSSPLHF.

The rearrangement links TRBV5-4 to TRBJ2-1; without DNA, the TCRdb call of TRBD2 cannot be checked. Germline-derived CDR1 and CDR2 are SGHNT and YYREEE (reference sequence). CDR3 length equals 19 residues. This chain's CDR3 is CASSLGPSGGSSSYNEQFF. Drawing the rest from reference TRBV5-4 and TRBJ2-1, the complete variable domain is ETGVTQSPTHLIKTRGQQVTLRCSSQSGHNTVSWYQQALGQGPQFIFQYYREEENGRGNFPPRFSGLQFPNYSSELNVNALELDDSALYLCASSLGPSGGSSSYNEQFFGPGTRLTVL.

This chain joins TRBV5-4 and TRBJ1-2; TCRdb reports TRBD1, a call that lacks DNA to check it against. CDR1 SGHNT and CDR2 YYREEE come from the germline V gene (reference sequence). This CDR3 region has 14 residues. This chain's CDR3 is CASSFGDRNYGYTF.

The rearrangement uses TRBV14 and TRBJ2-2; absent DNA, TCRdb's TRBD2 call cannot be checked. This CDR3 has 16 residues. CDR1 and CDR2 (germline): SGHDN, FVKESK. The CDR3 reads CASSQVLGWPTGELFF.

This chain links TRBV14 with TRBJ2-3; the TCRdb D gene call, TRBD2, has no DNA to confirm it. The CDR3 spans 18 residues. Per the germline V gene, CDR1 is SGHDN and CDR2 is FVKESK. CDR3 region: CASSPTYWSGGTTDTQYF.

The chain combines TRBV3-1 with TRBJ2-5. This CDR3 region has 13 residues. Germline lookup yields CDR1 LGHDT and CDR2 YNNKEL (reference sequence). The CDR3 spells CASSHRTGETQYF.

The chain employs TRBV7-2 and TRBJ2-2; TCRdb proposes TRBD1, but this gene call is untestable without DNA. Germline assignment: CDR1 SGHTA and CDR2 FQGNSA. This CDR3 is built from 15 residues. The CDR3 loop is CASSLGTGGNWELFF.

This chain uses TRBV20-1 with TRBJ2-7; there is no DNA to check the TCRdb D call of TRBD2. From germline, CDR1 is DFQATT and CDR2 SNEGSKA (reference sequence). The CDR3 contains 14 residues. This CDR3 reads CSARDRGGGNEQYF.

The chain has TRBV20-1 and TRBJ1-1; TCRdb designates TRBD1, a call that cannot be tested without DNA. The CDR3 is 11 residues long. The germline V gene has CDR1 DFQATT and CDR2 SNEGSKA (reference sequence). CDR3 loop: CSAGQNTEAFF.

The rearrangement uses TRBV12-3 or TRBV12-4 and TRBJ2-7; with no DNA, the TCRdb D assignment of TRBD1 cannot be verified. The CDR3 runs 13 residues. The CDR3 region is CASSPQGRYEQYF.

This chain uses TRBV7-7 with TRBJ2-2; TCRdb lists TRBD1, though no DNA is available to test this call. The CDR3 runs to 14 residues. Germline values: CDR1 SSHAT, CDR2 FNYEAQ (reference sequence). CDR3 region: CASSTLQGSGELFF.

This rearrangement joins TRBV7-9 to TRBJ2-7; TCRdb returns TRBD2, unconfirmable since there is no DNA. The CDR3 has 13 residues. CDR1 is SEHNR, CDR2 FQNEAQ, per germline (reference sequence). This chain's CDR3 is CASSLDGGNEQYF. Full variable domain (missing parts from reference TRBV7-9 and TRBJ2-7): DTGVSQNPRHKITKRGQNVTFRCDPISEHNRLYWYRQTLGQGPEFLTYFQNEAQLEKSRLLSDRFSAERPKGSFSTLEIQRTEQGDSAMYLCASSLDGGNEQYFGPGTRLTVT.

The V and J genes are TRBV20-1 and TRBJ2-5; the TCRdb D gene call, TRBD1, has no DNA to confirm it. Per the germline V gene, CDR1 is DFQATT and CDR2 is SNEGSKA (reference sequence). The CDR3 has 14 amino acids. The CDR3 spells CSARDGQRQETQYF.

J is TRBJ2-7 and V is TRBV19; TCRdb proposes TRBD1, but this gene call is untestable without DNA. The germline V gene encodes CDR1 LNHDA and CDR2 SQIVND (reference sequence). This CDR3 spans 15 amino acids. The CDR3 spells CASSIYGQGTYEQYF.

The rearrangement uses TRBV9 and TRBJ1-1; the TRBD1 assignment by TCRdb is unverifiable without DNA. The V gene's germline CDR1 is SGDLS and CDR2 YYNGEE. The CDR3 is made up of 16 amino acids. This CDR3 is CASSPQVNRENTEAFF. Full variable domain (rest looked up from reference TRBV9 and TRBJ1-1): DSGVTQTPKHLITATGQRVTLRCSPRSGDLSVYWYQQSLDQGLQFLIQYYNGEERAKGNILERFSAQQFPDLHSELNLSSLELGDSALYFCASSPQVNRENTEAFFGQGTRLTVV.

This chain connects TRBV6-2 or TRBV6-3 to TRBJ1-6; without DNA, the TCRdb call of TRBD1 cannot be checked. The CDR3 is made up of 14 amino acids. CDR1 and CDR2 from the germline V gene are MNHEY and SVGEGT. CDR3 loop: CASIASGRNSPLHF.

The rearrangement joins TRBV12-3 or TRBV12-4 to TRBJ2-5; checking the TCRdb D call of TRBD1 is not possible without DNA. CDR3 size: 14 residues. The CDR3: CASSPTDRKETQYF.

This chain joins TRBV27 and TRBJ1-1; the TCRdb D gene call, TRBD1, has no DNA to confirm it. CDR3 length: 15 amino acids. Germline V CDR1 and CDR2: MNHEY, SMNVEV (reference sequence). The CDR3 sequence: CASRAPGQGVTEAFF.

The genes are TRBV6-5 and TRBJ2-7; TCRdb gives TRBD2 as the D gene, but with no DNA this cannot be confirmed. Germline assignment: CDR1 MNHEY and CDR2 SVGAGI. CDR3 length equals 15 residues. The CDR3 loop is CASSRSGTSDYEQYF.